This T cell receptor beta chain emerged from a study of graft-versus-host responses after intestinal transplantation. Study findings and constraints: Recipient marrow harbored GvH clones, some of which surfaced first in ileum or blood.

To note about this clone: Antigen: not known.

CDR3 length: 11 residues. V lost 0 bases and J 8 bases, leaving 3 bases between the germline ends. Germline V gene sequence: CDR1 SGHDT, CDR2 YYEEEE. Produced via immunoSEQ multiplex PCR; TCRdb's table is partial and in-frame only. The sample has approximately 90,000 clones, 85% to 95% seen once. Specimen: unstimulated CD8+ T cells sorted from spleen or lymph node cells, collected before transplant. This chain links TRBV5-6 with TRBJ2-1; no clear D. The receptor's source is a human donor who was the organ donor for an intestinal transplant. The CDR3: CASSLGHEQFF. CDR3 nucleotides: TGTGCCAGCAGCTTGGGGCATGAGCAGTTCTTC.